A single sample is the source of the 18 T cell receptor beta chains below, sequenced in a study of cytotoxic CD8 clonotypes in ibrutinib-treated CLL. TCRdb keeps only in-frame clones here, not all; method: immunoSEQ multiplex PCR. The sample records 110,000 to 150,000 clones, around 93% being singletons. This specimen consisted of PBMCs, obtained after 12 months of ibrutinib treatment. The source is a human donor with chronic lymphocytic leukemia.

V and J are TRBV2 and TRBJ2-7, with TRBD1 matching 9 bases. The CDR3 is 13 amino acids. The J segment lost 6 bases and the V segment lost 6 bases, leaving 6 bases of the junction unmatched. The V gene's germline CDR1 is SNHLY and CDR2 FYNNEI. The CDR3 region has the DNA TGTGCCAGCAGCCGGGACAGGGTCGGCGAGCAGTACTTC. It codes for CASSRDRVGEQYF.

This clone was picked up a small number of times. V usage is TRBV18 and J usage is TRBJ1-1; D unclear. This CDR3 spans 13 amino acids. The ends were cut back, 3 bases at V and 2 bases at J, with 7 bases in the middle. Germline lookup yields CDR1 KGHSH and CDR2 LQKENI. As DNA, the CDR3 is TGTGCCAGCTCACCTTCCCCCAACACTGAAGCTTTCTTT. This encodes CASSPSPNTEAFF.

The chain employs TRBV19 and TRBJ2-1; 12 bases are shared with TRBD2. V trimming: 6 bases; J trimming: 5 bases; junction bases outside the gene matches: 5. Germline V gene sequence: CDR1 LNHDA, CDR2 SQIVND (reference sequence). This CDR3 comprises 15 residues. The CDR3 bases are TGTGCCAGTAGCCCAGGACTAGCGGGAAACAATGAGCAGTTCTTC. Translated: CASSPGLAGNNEQFF.

The sample holds a few counts of this clone. As DNA, the CDR3 is TGTGCCAGCAGCTTGGTCGGGGACGGGAAGGAGACCCAGTACTTC. It specifies CASSLVGDGKETQYF. The chain is built from TRBV5-4 and TRBJ2-5, with D perhaps matching TRBD1 or TRBD2 (5 bases each). Trimming took off 0 bases at V and 5 bases at J, with 14 bases between the two ends. CDR3 length: 15 amino acids. Germline values: CDR1 SGHNT, CDR2 YYREEE (reference sequence). The variable domain in full, completed from reference TRBV5-4 and TRBJ2-5, reads ETGVTQSPTHLIKTRGQQVTLRCSSQSGHNTVSWYQQALGQGPQFIFQYYREEENGRGNFPPRFSGLQFPNYSSELNVNALELDDSALYLCASSLVGDGKETQYFGPGTRLLVL.

The genes are TRBV7-6 and TRBJ2-5; the D is unclear. The V end was cut by 1 base, the J end by 1 base, with 7 bases between. Germline CDR1 reads SGHVS; CDR2 reads FNYEAQ. The CDR3 is 14 residues long. The CDR3 coding sequence is TGTGCCAGCAGCTTAGTTGGCAGCCAAGAGACCCAGTACTTC. Translation: CASSLVGSQETQYF. Using reference TRBV7-6 and TRBJ2-5 for the parts outside the CDR3, the full variable domain is GAGVSQSPRYKVTKRGQDVALRCDPISGHVSLYWYRQALGQGPEFLTYFNYEAQQDKSGLPNDRFSAERPEGSISTLTIQRTEQRDSAMYRCASSLVGSQETQYFGPGTRLLVL.

Concerning this clone: Additional DNA sequences in this sample encode the identical CDR3. The chain couples TRBV7-2 to TRBJ2-3; the match to TRBD2 covers 9 bases. J lost 2 bases, V lost 0 bases, and 3 bases had no gene match. The CDR3 is 16 amino acids. The V gene's germline CDR1 is SGHTA and CDR2 FQGNSA. The CDR3 DNA sequence: TGTGCCAGCAGCTTAGCTAGCGGGGGATCCACAGATACGCAGTATTTT. The encoded protein is CASSLASGGSTDTQYF.

This clone was observed once. The chain links TRBV6-5 to TRBJ2-3; 7 bases line up with TRBD2. Germline-derived CDR1 and CDR2 are MNHEY and SVGAGI. V lost 8 bases, J lost 2 bases, and 7 bases stayed unmatched. The CDR3 spans 14 residues. CDR3 region: CASALAPVTDTQYF. CDR3 nucleotide sequence: TGTGCCAGCGCACTAGCGCCAGTCACAGATACGCAGTATTTT.

This clone was seen only a few times. The chain combines TRBV28 with TRBJ1-2, with D hard to call. The V end lost 7 bases, the J end lost 3 bases, and 9 bases lay between the germline ends. Germline V gene sequence: CDR1 MDHEN, CDR2 SYDVKM. The CDR3 consists of 12 residues. CDR3 coding DNA: TGTGCCAGCACGACCCGGGACTATGGCTACACCTTC. Amino acid sequence: CASTTRDYGYTF.

The chain employs TRBV5-1 and TRBJ2-7; 8 bases are a match to TRBD1. Germline V gene data show CDR1 as SGHRS and CDR2 as YFSETQ. The CDR3 loop spans 14 amino acids. The ends lost 4 bases at V and 3 bases at J; junction bases unmatched: 6. The CDR3 sequence is CASSMQGANYEQYF. In DNA, the CDR3 is TGCGCCAGCAGCATGCAGGGGGCGAACTACGAGCAGTACTTC.

The chain links TRBV2 to TRBJ2-3; no clear D gene. From germline, CDR1 is SNHLY and CDR2 FYNNEI. V lost 3 bases and J 7 bases, leaving 14 bases between the germline ends. The CDR3 totals 14 residues. The CDR3 sequence is CASSDSSGFYTQYF. The CDR3 DNA sequence: TGTGCCAGCAGTGACTCTAGTGGATTCTATACGCAGTATTTT.

The V call is TRBV10-1, the J call TRBJ1-1; tentatively, D is TRBD1 (5 bases). Looked up from germline, CDR1 is WNHNN and CDR2 is SYGVQD (reference sequence). This CDR3 is 18 amino acids long. Trimming pared 0 bases from V and 5 bases from J, leaving 22 bases between. CDR3 residues: CASSESRETAQIWTEAFF. In DNA form, the CDR3 reads TGCGCCAGCAGTGAGTCGAGGGAGACAGCGCAAATTTGGACTGAAGCTTTCTTT.

This chain links TRBV6-5 with TRBJ1-2; the D gene is possibly TRBD1 (5 bases). With 0 bases removed from V and 8 bases from J, the gap between germline ends came to 16 bases. Germline V gene lookup returns CDR1 MNHEY and CDR2 SVGAGI. This CDR3 is 15 amino acids long. The CDR3 bases are TGTGCCAGCAGTTACTCGCGGGGCCGTTACAGGGGCTACACCTTC. This gives the protein CASSYSRGRYRGYTF.

V usage is TRBV5-1 and J usage is TRBJ2-7; 7 nucleotides line up with TRBD1. CDR1 and CDR2 (germline): SGHRS, YFSETQ. V shed 0 bases and J 2 bases; nucleotides not matched to a gene: 2. The CDR3 contains 14 residues. CDR3 nucleotide sequence: TGCGCCAGCAGCTTGGAACAGGGGCCCTACGAGCAGTACTTC. It yields the protein CASSLEQGPYEQYF.

This CDR3 reads CASSPSRGRAFYNEQFF. CDR3 DNA sequence: TGTGCCAGCAGCCCATCCCGCGGGAGGGCCTTTTACAATGAGCAGTTCTTC. V gene TRBV28 combines with J gene TRBJ2-1, with 9 bases identical to TRBD2. The CDR3 has 17 residues. The trim removed 6 bases at V and 4 bases at J, leaving 13 bases unmatched. From germline, CDR1 is MDHEN and CDR2 SYDVKM.

The chain couples TRBV28 to TRBJ2-3; 8 nucleotides agree with TRBD2. V shed 6 bases and J 5 bases; nucleotides not matched to a gene: 4. This CDR3 is built from 13 residues. Per the germline V gene, CDR1 is MDHEN and CDR2 is SYDVKM. The CDR3 nucleotides are TGTGCCAGCAGAACGGGGGGGTTAGATACGCAGTATTTT. It yields the protein CASRTGGLDTQYF.

This clone was recorded once. The chain employs TRBV6-5 and TRBJ1-4, with 7 nucleotides matching TRBD1. V lost 0 bases to trimming and J lost 8 bases; unmatched junction nucleotides: 3. This CDR3 comprises 14 residues. The germline CDR1 and CDR2 sequences are MNHEY and SVGAGI. The CDR3 protein is CASSYSVRGEKLFF. In DNA form, the CDR3 reads TGTGCCAGCAGTTACTCCGTCAGGGGGGAAAAACTGTTTTTT.

The V call is TRBV5-1, the J call TRBJ1-4; D is undetermined. CDR3 length: 14 amino acids. The V end lost 0 bases, the J end lost 0 bases, and 3 bases lay between the germline ends. Germline loops: CDR1 SGHRS, CDR2 YFSETQ. The CDR3 DNA reads as TGCGCCAGCAGCTTGGAGACAACTAATGAAAAACTGTTTTTT. It translates to CASSLETTNEKLFF.

V gene TRBV9 combines with J gene TRBJ2-7; 7 nucleotides agree with TRBD1. The CDR3 has 13 residues. V was clipped by 0 bases and J by 4 bases; unmatched bases: 1. Looked up from germline, CDR1 is SGDLS and CDR2 is YYNGEE. Here the CDR3 reads CASSVAQGYEQYF. The CDR3 coding sequence is TGTGCCAGCAGCGTAGCACAGGGGTACGAGCAGTACTTC.